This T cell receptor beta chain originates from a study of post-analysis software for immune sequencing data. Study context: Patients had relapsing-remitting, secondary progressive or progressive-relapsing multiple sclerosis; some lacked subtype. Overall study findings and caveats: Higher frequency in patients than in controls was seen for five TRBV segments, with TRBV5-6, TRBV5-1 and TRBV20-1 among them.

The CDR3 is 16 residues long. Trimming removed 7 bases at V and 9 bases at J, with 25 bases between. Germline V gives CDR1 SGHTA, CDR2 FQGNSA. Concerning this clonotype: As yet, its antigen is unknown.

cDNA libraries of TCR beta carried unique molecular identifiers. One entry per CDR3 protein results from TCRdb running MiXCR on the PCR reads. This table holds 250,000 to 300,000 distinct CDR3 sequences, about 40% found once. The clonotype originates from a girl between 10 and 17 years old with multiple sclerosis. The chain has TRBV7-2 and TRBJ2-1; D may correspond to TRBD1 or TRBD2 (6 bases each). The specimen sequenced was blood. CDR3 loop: CASTTTGGGAKGEQFF. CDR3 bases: TGTGCCAGCACCACCACTGGGGGCGGGGCTAAAGGTGAGCAGTTCTTC.